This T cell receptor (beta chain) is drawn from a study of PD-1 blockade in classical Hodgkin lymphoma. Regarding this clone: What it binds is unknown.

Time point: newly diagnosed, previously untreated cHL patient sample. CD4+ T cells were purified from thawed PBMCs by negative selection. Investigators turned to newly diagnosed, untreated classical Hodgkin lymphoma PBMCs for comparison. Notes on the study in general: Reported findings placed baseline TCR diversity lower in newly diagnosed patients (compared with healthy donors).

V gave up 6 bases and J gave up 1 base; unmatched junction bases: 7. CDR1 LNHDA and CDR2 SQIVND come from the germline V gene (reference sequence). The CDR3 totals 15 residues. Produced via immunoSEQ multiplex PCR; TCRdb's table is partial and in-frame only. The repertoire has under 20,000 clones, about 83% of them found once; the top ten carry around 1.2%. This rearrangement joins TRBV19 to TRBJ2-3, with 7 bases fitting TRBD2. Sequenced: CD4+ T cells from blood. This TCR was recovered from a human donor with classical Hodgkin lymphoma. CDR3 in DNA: TGTGCCAGTAGACCACTAGCGAAGGGCACAGATACGCAGTATTTT. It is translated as CASRPLAKGTDTQYF.